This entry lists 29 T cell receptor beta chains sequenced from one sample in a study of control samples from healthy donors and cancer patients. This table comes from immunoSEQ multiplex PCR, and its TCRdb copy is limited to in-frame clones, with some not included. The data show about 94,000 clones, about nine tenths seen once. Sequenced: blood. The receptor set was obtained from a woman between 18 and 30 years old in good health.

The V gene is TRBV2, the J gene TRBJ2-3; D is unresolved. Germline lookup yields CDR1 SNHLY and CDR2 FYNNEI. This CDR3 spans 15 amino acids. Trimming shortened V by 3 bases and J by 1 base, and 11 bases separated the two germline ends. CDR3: CASSDFSGGTDTQYF. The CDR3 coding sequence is TGTGCCAGCAGTGATTTTAGTGGGGGCACAGATACGCAGTATTTT.

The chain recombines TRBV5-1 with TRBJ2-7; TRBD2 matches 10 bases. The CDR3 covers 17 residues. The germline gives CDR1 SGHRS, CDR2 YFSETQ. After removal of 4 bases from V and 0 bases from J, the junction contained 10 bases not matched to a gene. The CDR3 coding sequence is TGCGCCAGCAGCCCATTTAGCGGGGGGACCTACTCCTACGAGCAGTACTTC. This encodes CASSPFSGGTYSYEQYF.

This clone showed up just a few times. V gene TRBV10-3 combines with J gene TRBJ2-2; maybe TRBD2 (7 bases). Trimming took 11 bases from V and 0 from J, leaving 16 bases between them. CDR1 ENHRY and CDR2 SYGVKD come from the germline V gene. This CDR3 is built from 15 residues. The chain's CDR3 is CAAGAGDTNTGELFF. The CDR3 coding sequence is TGTGCCGCCGGGGCGGGGGACACGAACACCGGGGAGCTGTTTTTT.

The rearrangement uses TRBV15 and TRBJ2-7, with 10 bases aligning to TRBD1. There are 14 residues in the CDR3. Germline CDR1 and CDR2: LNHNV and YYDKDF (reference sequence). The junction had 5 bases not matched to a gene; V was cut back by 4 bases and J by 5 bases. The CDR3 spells CATSMRDRGNEQYF. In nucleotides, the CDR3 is TGTGCCACCAGCATGCGGGACAGGGGTAACGAGCAGTACTTC. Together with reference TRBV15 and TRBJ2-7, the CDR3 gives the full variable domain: DAMVIQNPRYQVTQFGKPVTLSCSQTLNHNVMYWYQQKSSQAPKLLFHYYDKDFNNEADTPDNFQSRRPNTSFCFLDIRSPGLGDTAMYLCATSMRDRGNEQYFGPGTRLTVT.

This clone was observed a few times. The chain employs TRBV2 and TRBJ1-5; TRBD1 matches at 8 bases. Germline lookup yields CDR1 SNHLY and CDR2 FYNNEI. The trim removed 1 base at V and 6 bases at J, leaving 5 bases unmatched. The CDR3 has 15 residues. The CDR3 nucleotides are TGTGCCAGCAGTGAAGTTGACAGGGGAAGTCAGCCCCAGCATTTT. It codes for CASSEVDRGSQPQHF.

The chain's CDR3 is CASSAGHNSPLHF. The CDR3 region has the DNA TGTGCCAGCAGCGCTGGACACAATTCACCCCTCCACTTT. This chain links TRBV9 with TRBJ1-6; TRBD1 is a possible D gene (5 bases). V was trimmed by 3 bases and J by 7 bases, leaving 8 bases between them. This CDR3 contains 13 residues. CDR1 and CDR2 from the germline V gene are SGDLS and YYNGEE.

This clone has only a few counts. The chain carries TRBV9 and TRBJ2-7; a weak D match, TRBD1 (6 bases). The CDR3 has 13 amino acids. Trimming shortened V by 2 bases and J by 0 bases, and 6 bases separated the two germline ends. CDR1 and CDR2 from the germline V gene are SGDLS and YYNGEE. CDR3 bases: TGTGCCAGCAGCGTGGACAGCTCCTACGAGCAGTACTTC. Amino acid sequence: CASSVDSSYEQYF.

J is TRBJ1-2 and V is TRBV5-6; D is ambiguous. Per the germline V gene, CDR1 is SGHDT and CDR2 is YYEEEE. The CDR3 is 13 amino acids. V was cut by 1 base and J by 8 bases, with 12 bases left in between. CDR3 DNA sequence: TGTGCCAGCAGCTTGTGGGCCACTGACGGCTACACCTTC. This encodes CASSLWATDGYTF.

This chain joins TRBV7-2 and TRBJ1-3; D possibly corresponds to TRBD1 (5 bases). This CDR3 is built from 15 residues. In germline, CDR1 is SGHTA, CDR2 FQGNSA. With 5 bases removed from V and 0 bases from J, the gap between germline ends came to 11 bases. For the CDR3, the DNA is TGTGCCAGCAGCGTCAGGGTCAGCTCTGGAAACACCATATATTTT. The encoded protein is CASSVRVSSGNTIYF.

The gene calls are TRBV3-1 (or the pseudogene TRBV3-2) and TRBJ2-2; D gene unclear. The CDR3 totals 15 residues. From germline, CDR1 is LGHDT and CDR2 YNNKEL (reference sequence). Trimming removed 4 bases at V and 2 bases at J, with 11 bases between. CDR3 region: CASSRSQANTGELFF. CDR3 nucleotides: TGTGCCAGCAGCCGAAGCCAGGCCAACACCGGGGAGCTGTTTTTT.

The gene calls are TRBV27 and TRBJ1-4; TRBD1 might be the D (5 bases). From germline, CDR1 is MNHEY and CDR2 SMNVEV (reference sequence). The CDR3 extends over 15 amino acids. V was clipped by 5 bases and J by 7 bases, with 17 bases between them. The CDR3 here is CASSVRRDRVEKLFF. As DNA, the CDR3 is TGTGCCAGCAGTGTCCGGCGGGACCGAGTTGAAAAACTGTTTTTT.

CDR3 sequence reads: CASSRDSNYGYTF. The CDR3 region has the DNA TGTGCCAGCAGCCGTGATAGTAACTATGGCTACACCTTC. The V call is TRBV11-2, the J call TRBJ1-2; D uncertain. The length of the CDR3 is 13 residues. Germline V lookup: CDR1 SGHAT, CDR2 FQNNGV. Between the trimmed V and J ends, which lost 5 bases and 1 base, there was a span of 8 bases.

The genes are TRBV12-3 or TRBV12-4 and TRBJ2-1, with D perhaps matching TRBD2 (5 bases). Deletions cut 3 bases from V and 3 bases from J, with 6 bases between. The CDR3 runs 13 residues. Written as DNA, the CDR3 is TGTGCCAGCAGTTTTGCGGGCTACAATGAGCAGTTCTTC. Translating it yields CASSFAGYNEQFF.

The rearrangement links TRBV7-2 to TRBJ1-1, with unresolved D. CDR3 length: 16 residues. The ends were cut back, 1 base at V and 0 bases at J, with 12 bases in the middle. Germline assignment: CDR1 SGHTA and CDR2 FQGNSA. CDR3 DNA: TGTGCCAGCAGCTTAGAAATTCGGCCGCTGAACACTGAAGCTTTCTTT. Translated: CASSLEIRPLNTEAFF.

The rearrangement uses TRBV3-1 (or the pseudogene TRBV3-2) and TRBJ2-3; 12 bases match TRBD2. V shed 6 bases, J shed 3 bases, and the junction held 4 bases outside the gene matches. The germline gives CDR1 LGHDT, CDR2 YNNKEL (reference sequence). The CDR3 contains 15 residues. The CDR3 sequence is CASSRGLAGTDTQYF. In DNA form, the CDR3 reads TGTGCCAGCAGTCGTGGACTAGCGGGGACAGATACGCAGTATTTT.

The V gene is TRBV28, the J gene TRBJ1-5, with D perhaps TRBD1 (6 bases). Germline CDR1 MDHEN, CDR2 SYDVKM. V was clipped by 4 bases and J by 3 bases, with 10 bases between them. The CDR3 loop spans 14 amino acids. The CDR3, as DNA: TGTGCCAGCAGTTACGGACAGTTCAATCAGCCCCAGCATTTT. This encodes CASSYGQFNQPQHF.

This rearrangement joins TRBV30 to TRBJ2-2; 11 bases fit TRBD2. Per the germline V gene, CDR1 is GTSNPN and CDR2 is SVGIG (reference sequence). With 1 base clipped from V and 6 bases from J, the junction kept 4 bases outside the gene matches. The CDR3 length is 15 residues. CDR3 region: CAWSGNSGGAGELFF. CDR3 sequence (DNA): TGTGCCTGGAGTGGAAATAGCGGGGGGGCCGGGGAGCTGTTTTTT.

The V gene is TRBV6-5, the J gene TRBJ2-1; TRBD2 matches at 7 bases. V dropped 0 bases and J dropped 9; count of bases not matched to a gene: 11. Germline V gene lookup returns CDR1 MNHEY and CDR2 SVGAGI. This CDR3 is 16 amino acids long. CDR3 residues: CASSYSLRGRSGEQFF. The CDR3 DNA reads TGTGCCAGCAGTTACTCCCTGCGGGGGAGGAGCGGTGAGCAGTTCTTC.

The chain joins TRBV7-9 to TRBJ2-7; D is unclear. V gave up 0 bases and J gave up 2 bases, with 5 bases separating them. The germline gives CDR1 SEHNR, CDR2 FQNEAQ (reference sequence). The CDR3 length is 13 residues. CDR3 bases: TGTGCCAGCAGCTTAGCGGGCCCCTACGAGCAGTACTTC. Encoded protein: CASSLAGPYEQYF.

The CDR3: CASSSGTGVYEQYF. The CDR3, as DNA: TGTGCCAGCAGCTCCGGGACAGGGGTCTACGAGCAGTACTTC. This rearrangement joins TRBV11-2 to TRBJ2-7; 10 bases line up with TRBD1. This CDR3 has 14 residues. V lost 4 bases, J lost 3 bases, and 3 bases stayed unmatched. Germline CDR1 reads SGHAT; CDR2 reads FQNNGV.

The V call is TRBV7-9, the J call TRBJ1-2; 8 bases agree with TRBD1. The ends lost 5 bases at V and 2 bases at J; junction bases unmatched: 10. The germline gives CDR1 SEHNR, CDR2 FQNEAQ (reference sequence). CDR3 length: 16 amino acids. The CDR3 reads CASSLGTGQGNYGYTF. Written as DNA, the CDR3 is TGTGCCAGCAGCCTGGGCACCGGACAGGGAAACTATGGCTACACCTTC.

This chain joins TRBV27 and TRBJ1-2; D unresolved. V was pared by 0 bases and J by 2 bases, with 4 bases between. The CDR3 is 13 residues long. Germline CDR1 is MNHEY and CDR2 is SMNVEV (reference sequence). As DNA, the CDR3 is TGTGCCAGCAGTTTATCCGGGAACTATGGCTACACCTTC. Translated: CASSLSGNYGYTF.

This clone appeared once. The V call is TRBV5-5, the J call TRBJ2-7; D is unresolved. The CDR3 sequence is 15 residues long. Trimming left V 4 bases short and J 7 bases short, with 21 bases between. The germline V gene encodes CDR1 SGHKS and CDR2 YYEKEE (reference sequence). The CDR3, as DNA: TGTGCCAGCAGCCCGGATTTCGGGCCTCCTACTGAGCAGTACTTC. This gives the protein CASSPDFGPPTEQYF.

This chain's CDR3 is CASSWDRINTGELFF. CDR3 sequence (DNA): TGTGCCAGCAGCTGGGACAGGATTAACACCGGGGAGCTGTTTTTT. This rearrangement joins TRBV5-4 to TRBJ2-2; 8 nucleotides align to TRBD1. The germline CDR1 and CDR2 sequences are SGHNT and YYREEE (reference sequence). The CDR3 is 15 residues long. The V segment lost 3 bases and the J segment 2 bases; nucleotides outside the gene matches: 3.

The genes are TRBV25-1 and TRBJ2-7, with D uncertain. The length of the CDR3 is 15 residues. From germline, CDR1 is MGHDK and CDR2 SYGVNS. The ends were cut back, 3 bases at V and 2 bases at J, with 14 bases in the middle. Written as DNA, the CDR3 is TGTGCCAGCAGTGACCTGTGGGGTGGAACCTACGAGCAGTACTTC. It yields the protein CASSDLWGGTYEQYF.

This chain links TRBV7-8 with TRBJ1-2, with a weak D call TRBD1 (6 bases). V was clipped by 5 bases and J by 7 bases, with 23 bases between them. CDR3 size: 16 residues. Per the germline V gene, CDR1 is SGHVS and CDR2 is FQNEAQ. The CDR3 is CASSVSPTGSIAGYTF. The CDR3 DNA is TGTGCCAGCAGCGTCAGTCCGACAGGTAGCATTGCTGGCTACACCTTC.

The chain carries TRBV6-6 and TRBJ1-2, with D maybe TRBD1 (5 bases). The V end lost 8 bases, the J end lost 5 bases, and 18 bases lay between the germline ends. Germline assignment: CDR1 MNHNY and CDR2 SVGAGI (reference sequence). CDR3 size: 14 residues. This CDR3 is CASSGSGQLYGYTF. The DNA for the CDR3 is TGTGCCAGCTCAGGGTCAGGACAATTATATGGCTACACCTTC.

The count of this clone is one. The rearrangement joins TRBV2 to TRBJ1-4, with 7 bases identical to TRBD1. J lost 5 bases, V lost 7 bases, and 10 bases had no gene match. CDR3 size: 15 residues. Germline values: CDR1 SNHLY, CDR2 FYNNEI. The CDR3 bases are TGTGCCAGCACCCGCTCCGGGACAGAGAATGAAAAACTGTTTTTT. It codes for CASTRSGTENEKLFF.

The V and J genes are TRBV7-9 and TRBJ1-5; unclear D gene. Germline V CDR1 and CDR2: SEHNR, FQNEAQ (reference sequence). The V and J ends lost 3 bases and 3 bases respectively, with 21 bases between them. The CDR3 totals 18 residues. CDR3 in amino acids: CASSFYGWGDLSNQPQHF. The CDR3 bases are TGTGCCAGCAGCTTTTATGGTTGGGGAGACCTTTCCAATCAGCCCCAGCATTTT.